This TCR beta chain was obtained from a study of Ad26.COV2.S vaccination and SARS-CoV-2 variants. Losses at the gene ends were 1 base for V and 3 bases for J; bases not matched to a gene: 7. In germline, CDR1 is GTSNPN, CDR2 SVGIG (reference sequence). The CDR3 has 16 residues. Noted treatment: some 20 received Ad26.COV2.S at low or high dose, single or two shots; roughly 5 received placebo; per-sample allocation not given. Samples came from day 63 after the first vaccine or placebo injection. The table came from immunoSEQ multiplex PCR; TCRdb's copy has only in-frame clones and leaves some out. This table holds 200,000 to 300,000 clones, 88% found once. Study outcomes and limitations: The placebo group had lower spike-specific TCR breadth than the vaccine recipients did.

Concerning this clone itself: Its antigen remains unknown.

V is TRBV30 and J is TRBJ1-1, with TRBD1 identical over 11 bases. The sequences come from peripheral blood, collected in a trial of Ad26.COV2.S vaccine versus placebo. The clonotype was recovered from a person aged 18-60 years who received the Ad26.COV2.S COVID-19 vaccine or a placebo. Here the CDR3 reads CAWSGADRGLDTEAFF. The DNA of the CDR3 is TGTGCCTGGAGTGGAGCGGACAGGGGGCTGGACACTGAAGCTTTCTTT.